This T cell receptor (beta chain) originates from a study of CD8 T cells in Susac syndrome. TCR beta sequencing covered blood CD8+ and CD4+ T cells. CDR1 and CDR2 from the germline V gene are DFQATT and SNEGSKA (reference sequence). Trimming shortened V by 0 bases and J by 5 bases, and 16 bases separated the two germline ends. CDR3 length equals 15 residues. Random hexamers were used to reverse transcribe roughly 0.45 to 1 ug of RNA. The amplification used immunoSEQ multiplex PCR on TCR beta CDR3; it spanned 54 Vbeta and 13 Jbeta. TCRdb re-derived calls from the immunoSEQ multiplex PCR reads in MiXCR, one entry per CDR3 protein. The sample shows approximately 190,000 distinct CDR3 sequences, 85% to 95% of them seen only once.

J is TRBJ2-5 and V is TRBV20-1; TRBD2 might be the D (5 bases). The receptor's source is a human donor with Susac syndrome. The sample was CD8+ T cells from PBMCs. The CDR3 region has the DNA TGCAGTGCTAGAGAGGACGCGGCTAGCTGGGAGACCCAGTACTTC. Protein: CSAREDAASWETQYF.